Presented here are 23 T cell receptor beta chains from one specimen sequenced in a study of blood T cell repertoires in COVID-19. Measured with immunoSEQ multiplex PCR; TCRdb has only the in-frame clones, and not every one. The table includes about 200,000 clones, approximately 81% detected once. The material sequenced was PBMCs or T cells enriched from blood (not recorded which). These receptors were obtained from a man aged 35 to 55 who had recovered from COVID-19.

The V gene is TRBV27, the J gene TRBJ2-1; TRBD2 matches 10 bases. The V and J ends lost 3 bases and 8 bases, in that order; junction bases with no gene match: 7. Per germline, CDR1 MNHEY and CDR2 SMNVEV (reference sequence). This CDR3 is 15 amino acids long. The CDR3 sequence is CASSFRTSGRDEQFF. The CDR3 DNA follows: TGTGCCAGCAGTTTTAGGACTAGCGGTCGGGATGAGCAGTTCTTC.

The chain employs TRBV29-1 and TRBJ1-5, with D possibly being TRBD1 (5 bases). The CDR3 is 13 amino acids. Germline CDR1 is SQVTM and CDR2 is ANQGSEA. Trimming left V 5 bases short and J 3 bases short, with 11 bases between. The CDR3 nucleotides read TGCAGCGTTAAGACAGATGACAATCAGCCCCAGCATTTT. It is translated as CSVKTDDNQPQHF.

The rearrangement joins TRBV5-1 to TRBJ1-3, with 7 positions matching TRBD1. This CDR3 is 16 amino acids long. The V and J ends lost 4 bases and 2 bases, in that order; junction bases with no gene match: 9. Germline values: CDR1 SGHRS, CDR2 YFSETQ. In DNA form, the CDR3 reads TGCGCCAGCAGCCCGACAGGGCTTCCACCTGGAAACACCATATATTTT. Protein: CASSPTGLPPGNTIYF.

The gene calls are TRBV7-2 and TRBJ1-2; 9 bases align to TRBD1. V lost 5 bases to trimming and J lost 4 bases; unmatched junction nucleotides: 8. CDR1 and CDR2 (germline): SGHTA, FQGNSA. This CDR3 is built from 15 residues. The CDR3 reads CASSGGTGSSYGYTF. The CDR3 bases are TGTGCCAGCAGCGGTGGGACAGGGTCATCCTATGGCTACACCTTC.

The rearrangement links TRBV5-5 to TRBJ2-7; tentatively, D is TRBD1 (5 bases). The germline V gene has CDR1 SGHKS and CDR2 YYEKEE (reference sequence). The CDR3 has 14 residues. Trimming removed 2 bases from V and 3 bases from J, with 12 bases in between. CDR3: CASSFLSGLYEQYF. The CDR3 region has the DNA TGTGCCAGCAGCTTTTTGTCAGGGCTCTACGAGCAGTACTTC.

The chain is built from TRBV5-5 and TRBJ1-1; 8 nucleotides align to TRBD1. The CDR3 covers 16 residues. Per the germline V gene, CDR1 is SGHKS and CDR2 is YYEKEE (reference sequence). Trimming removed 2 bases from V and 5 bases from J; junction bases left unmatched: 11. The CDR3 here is CASSFTLDRVETEAFF. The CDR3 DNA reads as TGTGCCAGCAGCTTTACTTTGGACAGGGTGGAAACTGAAGCTTTCTTT.

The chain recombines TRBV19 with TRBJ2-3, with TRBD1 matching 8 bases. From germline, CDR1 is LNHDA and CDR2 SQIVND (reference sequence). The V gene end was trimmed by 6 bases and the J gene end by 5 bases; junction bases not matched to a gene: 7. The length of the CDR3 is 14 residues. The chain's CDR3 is CASRRTGIGDTQYF. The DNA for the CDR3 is TGTGCCAGTAGAAGGACAGGGATTGGAGATACGCAGTATTTT.

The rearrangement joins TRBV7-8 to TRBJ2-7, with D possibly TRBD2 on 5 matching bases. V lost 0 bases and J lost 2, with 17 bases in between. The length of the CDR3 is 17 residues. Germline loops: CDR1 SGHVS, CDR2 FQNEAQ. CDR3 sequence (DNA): TGTGCCAGCAGCTTAGCGCTGGGAGTGGGCCCTACCTACGAGCAGTACTTC. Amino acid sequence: CASSLALGVGPTYEQYF.

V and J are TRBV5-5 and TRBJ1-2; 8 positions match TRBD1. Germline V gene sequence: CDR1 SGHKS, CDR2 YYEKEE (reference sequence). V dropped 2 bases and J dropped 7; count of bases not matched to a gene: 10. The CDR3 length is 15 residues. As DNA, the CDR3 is TGTGCCAGCAGCTTATTTTCTCAGGGGGCTGGTGGCTACACCTTC. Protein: CASSLFSQGAGGYTF.

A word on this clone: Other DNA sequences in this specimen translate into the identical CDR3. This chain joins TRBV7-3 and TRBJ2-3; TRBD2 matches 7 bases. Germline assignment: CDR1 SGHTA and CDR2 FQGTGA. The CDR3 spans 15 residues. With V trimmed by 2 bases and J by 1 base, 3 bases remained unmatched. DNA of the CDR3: TGTGCCAGCAGCTTAGGGGCGGGAGGCACAGATACGCAGTATTTT. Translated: CASSLGAGGTDTQYF.

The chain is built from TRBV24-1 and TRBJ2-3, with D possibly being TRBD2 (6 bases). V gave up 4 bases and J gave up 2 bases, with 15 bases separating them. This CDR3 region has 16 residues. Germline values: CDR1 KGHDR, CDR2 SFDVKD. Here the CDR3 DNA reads TGTGCCACCAGTGACTTCCGAGGGACTTTCACAGATACGCAGTATTTT. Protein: CATSDFRGTFTDTQYF.

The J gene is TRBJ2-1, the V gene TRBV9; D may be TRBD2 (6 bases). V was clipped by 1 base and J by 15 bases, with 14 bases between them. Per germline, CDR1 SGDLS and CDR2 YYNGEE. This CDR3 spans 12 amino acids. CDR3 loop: CASSVWGGVVFF. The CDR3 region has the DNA TGTGCCAGCAGCGTATGGGGAGGCGTCGTGTTCTTC.

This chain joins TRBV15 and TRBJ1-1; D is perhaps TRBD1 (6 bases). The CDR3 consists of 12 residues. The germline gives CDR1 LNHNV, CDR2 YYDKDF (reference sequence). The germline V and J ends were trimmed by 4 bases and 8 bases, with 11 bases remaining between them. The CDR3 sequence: CATSTTDREAFF. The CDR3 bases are TGTGCCACCAGCACCACCGACAGGGAAGCTTTCTTT.

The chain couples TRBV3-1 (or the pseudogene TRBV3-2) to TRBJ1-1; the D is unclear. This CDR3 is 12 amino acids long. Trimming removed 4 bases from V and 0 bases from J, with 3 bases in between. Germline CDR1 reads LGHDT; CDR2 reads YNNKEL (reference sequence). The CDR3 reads CASSRVNTEAFF. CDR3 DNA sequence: TGTGCCAGCAGCCGAGTGAACACTGAAGCTTTCTTT.

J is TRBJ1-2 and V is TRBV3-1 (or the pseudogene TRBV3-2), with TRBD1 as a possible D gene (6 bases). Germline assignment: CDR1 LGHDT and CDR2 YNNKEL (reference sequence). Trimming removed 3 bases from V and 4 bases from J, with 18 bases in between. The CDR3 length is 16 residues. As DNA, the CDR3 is TGTGCCAGCAGCCATCAACAGGGACAATTACTCTATGGCTACACCTTC. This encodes CASSHQQGQLLYGYTF.

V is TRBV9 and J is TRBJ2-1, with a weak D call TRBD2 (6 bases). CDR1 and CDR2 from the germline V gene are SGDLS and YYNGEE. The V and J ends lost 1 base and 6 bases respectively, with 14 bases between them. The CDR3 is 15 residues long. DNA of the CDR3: TGTGCCAGCAGCGTACTCAGTTTGGGAGGCAATGAGCAGTTCTTC. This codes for CASSVLSLGGNEQFF.

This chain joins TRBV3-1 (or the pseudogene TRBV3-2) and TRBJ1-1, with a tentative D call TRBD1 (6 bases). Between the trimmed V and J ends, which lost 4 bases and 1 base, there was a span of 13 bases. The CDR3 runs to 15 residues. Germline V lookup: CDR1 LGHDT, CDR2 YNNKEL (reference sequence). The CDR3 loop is CASSLGGGPNTEAFF. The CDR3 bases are TGTGCCAGCAGCCTAGGCGGGGGGCCGAACACTGAAGCTTTCTTT.

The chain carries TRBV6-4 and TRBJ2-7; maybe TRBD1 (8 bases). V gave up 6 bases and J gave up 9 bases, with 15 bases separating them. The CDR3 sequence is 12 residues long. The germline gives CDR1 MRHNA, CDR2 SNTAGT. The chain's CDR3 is CASRTDREGQYF. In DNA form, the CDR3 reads TGTGCCAGCAGAACGGACAGGGAGGGGCAGTACTTC.

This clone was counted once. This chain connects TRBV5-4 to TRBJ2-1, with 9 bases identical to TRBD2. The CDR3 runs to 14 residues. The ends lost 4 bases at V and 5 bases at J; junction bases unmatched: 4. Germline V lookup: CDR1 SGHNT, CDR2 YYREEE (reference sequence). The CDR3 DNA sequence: TGTGCCAGCAGCCGGACTAGCGACCACAATGAGCAGTTCTTC. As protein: CASSRTSDHNEQFF.

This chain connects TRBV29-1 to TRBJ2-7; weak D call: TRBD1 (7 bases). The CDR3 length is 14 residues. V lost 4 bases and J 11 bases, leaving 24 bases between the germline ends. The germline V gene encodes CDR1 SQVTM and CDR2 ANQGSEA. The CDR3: CSVVGTEAPGREYF. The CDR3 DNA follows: TGCAGCGTTGTCGGGACAGAGGCCCCCGGGAGAGAGTACTTC.

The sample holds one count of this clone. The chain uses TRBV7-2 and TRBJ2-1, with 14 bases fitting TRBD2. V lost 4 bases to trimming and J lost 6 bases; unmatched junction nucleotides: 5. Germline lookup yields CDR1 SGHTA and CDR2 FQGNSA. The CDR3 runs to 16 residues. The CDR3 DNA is TGTGCCAGCAGCTCGGGACTAGCGGGAGCCACCAATGAGCAGTTCTTC. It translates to CASSSGLAGATNEQFF.

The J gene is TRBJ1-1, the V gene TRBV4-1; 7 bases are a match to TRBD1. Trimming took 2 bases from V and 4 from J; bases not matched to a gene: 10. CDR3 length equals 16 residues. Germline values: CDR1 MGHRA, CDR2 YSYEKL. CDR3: CASSQRNRGEGTEAFF. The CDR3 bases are TGCGCCAGCAGCCAAAGGAACAGGGGTGAGGGCACTGAAGCTTTCTTT.

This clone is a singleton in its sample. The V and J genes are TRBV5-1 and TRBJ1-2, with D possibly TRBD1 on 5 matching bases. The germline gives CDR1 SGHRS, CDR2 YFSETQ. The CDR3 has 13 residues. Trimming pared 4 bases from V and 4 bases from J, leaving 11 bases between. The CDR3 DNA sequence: TGCGCCAGCAGCACAGGACGTTCCTATGGCTACACCTTC. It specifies CASSTGRSYGYTF.